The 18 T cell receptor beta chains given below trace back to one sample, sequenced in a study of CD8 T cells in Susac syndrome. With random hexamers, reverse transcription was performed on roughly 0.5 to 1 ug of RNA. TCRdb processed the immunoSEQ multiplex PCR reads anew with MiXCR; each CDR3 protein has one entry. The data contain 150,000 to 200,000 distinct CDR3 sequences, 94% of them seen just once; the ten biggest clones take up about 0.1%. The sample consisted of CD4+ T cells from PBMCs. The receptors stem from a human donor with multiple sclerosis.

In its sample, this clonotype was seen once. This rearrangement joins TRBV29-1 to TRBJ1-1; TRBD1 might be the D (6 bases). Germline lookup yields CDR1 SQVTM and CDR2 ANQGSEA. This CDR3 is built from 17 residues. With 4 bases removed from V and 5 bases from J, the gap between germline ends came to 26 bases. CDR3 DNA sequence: TGCAGCGTTGTCCCTTATCAGGACAGCCTGATGGGGACTGAAGCTTTCTTT. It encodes CSVVPYQDSLMGTEAFF.

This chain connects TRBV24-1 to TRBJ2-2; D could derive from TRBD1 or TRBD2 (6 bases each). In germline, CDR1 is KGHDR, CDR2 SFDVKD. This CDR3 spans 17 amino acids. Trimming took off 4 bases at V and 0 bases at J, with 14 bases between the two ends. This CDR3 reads CATSEPHGGPNTGELFF. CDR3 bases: TGTGCCACCAGTGAACCTCATGGGGGGCCGAACACCGGGGAGCTGTTTTTT.

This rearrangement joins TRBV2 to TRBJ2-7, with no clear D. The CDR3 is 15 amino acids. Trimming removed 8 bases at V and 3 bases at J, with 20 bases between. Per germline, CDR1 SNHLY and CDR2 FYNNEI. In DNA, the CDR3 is TGTGCCAGCGCCCCGACCCCCACCCTCCTCTACGAGCAGTACTTC. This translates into CASAPTPTLLYEQYF.

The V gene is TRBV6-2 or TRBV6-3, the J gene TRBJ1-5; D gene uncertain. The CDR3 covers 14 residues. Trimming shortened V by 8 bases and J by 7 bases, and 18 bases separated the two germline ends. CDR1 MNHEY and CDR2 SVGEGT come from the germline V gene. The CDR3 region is CASWTAATGQPQHF. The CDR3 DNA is TGTGCCAGCTGGACGGCGGCCACCGGGCAGCCCCAGCATTTT.

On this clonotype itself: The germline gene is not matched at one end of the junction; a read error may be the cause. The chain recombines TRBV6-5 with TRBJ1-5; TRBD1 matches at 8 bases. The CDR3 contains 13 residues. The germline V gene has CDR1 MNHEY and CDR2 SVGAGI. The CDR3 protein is CASSTGQGEPQHF. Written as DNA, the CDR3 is TGTGCCAGCAGTACTGGACAGGGCGAGCCTCAGCATTTT.

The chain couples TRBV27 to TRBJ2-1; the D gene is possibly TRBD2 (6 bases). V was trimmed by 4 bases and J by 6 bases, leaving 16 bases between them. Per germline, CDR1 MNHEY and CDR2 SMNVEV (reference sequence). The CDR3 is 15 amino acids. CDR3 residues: CASSSIPTRGNEQFF. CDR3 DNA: TGTGCCAGCAGTTCGATACCGACTAGGGGCAATGAGCAGTTCTTC.

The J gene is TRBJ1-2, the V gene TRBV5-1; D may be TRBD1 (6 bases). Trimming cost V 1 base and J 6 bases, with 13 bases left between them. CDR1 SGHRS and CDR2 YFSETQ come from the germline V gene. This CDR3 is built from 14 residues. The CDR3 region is CASSLQGRENGYTF. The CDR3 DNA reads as TGCGCCAGCAGCTTGCAGGGGCGGGAAAATGGCTACACCTTC. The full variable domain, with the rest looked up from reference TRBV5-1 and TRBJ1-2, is KAGVTQTPRYLIKTRGQQVTLSCSPISGHRSVSWYQQTPGQGLQFLFEYFSETQRNKGNFPGRFSGRQFSNSRSEMNVSTLELGDSALYLCASSLQGRENGYTFGSGTRLTVV.

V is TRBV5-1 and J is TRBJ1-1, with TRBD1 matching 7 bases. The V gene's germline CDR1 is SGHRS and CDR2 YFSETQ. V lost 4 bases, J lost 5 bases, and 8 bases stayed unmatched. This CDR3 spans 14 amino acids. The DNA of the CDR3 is TGCGCCAGCAGCAATAACAGGGGACATACTGAAGCTTTCTTT. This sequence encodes CASSNNRGHTEAFF.

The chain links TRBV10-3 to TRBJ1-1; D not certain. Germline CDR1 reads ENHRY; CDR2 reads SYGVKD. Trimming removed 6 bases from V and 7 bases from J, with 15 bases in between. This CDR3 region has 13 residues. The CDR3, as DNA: TGTGCCATCAGGGAGGACGAAGCTAGTGAAGCTTTCTTT. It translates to CAIREDEASEAFF.

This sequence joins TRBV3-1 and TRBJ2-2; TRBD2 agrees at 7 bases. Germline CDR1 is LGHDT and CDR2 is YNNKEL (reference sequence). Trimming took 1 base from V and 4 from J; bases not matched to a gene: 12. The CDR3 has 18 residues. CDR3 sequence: CASSQVSWLREFTGELFF. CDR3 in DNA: TGTGCCAGCAGCCAAGTCTCCTGGCTGCGGGAGTTCACCGGGGAGCTGTTTTTT.

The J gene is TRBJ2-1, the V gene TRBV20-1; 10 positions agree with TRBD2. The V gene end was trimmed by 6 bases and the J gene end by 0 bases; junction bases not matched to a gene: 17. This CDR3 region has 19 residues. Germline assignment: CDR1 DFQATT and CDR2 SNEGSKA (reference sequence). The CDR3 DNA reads TGCAGTGCCCCAACCTTAGGTAGCGGGAGGTTAAGCTCCTACAATGAGCAGTTCTTC. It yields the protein CSAPTLGSGRLSSYNEQFF.

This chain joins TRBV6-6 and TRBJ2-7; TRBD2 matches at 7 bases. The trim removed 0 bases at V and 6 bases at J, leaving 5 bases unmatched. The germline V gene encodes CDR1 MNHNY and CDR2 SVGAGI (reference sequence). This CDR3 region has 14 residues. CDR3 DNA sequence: TGTGCCAGCAGTTACTCGGCGGGAGCGATCGAGCAGTACTTC. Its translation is CASSYSAGAIEQYF.

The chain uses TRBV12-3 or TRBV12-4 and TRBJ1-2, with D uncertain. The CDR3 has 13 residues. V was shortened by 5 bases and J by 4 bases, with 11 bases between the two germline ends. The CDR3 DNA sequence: TGTGCCAGCAGTACACGGCAGAGCTATGGCTACACCTTC. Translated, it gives CASSTRQSYGYTF.

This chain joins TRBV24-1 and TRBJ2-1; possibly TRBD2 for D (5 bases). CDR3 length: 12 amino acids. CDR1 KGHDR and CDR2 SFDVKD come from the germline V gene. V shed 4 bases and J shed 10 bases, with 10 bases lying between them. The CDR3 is CATSDRTGEQFF. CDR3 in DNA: TGTGCCACCAGTGACCGGACTGGCGAGCAGTTCTTC.

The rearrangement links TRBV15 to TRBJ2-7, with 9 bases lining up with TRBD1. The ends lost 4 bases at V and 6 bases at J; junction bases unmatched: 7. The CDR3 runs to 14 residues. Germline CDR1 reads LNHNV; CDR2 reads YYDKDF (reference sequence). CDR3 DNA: TGTGCCACCAGCAATGGGGACAGGGTAAGCGAGCAGTACTTC. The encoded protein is CATSNGDRVSEQYF.

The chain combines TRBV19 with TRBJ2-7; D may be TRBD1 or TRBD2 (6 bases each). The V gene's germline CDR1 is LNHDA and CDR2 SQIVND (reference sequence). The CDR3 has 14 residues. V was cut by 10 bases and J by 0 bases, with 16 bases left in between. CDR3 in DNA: TGTGCCACAGCTACGGGGGACAACTCCTACGAGCAGTACTTC. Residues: CATATGDNSYEQYF.

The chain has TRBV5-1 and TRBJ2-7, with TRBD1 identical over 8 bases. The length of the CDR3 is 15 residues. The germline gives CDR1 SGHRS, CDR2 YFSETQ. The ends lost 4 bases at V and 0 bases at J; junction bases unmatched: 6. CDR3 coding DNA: TGCGCCAGCAGCCCGGGACAGGTCAGCTCCTACGAGCAGTACTTC. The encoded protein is CASSPGQVSSYEQYF.

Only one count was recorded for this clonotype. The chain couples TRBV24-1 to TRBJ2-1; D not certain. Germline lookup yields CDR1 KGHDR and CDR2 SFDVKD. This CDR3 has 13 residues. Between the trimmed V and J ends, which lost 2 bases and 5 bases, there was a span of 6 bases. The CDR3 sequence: CATSDYGDNEQFF. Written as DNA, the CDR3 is TGTGCCACCAGTGATTATGGGGACAATGAGCAGTTCTTC.